This TCR beta chain was recovered during a study of technical replicates of blood from a handful of donors (dated by TCRdb to the late 2010s). Preparation of the library involved the immunoSEQ multiplex PCR assay. TCRdb stores this immuneACCESS table with in-frame sequences only. Part of the clones is absent; in the studies checked, under half of the shortfall reflects unresolved V genes, and no reason is known for the rest. The sample contains some 80,000 clones, roughly 96% of them found a single time. Together, the top ten hold approximately 0.3% of the sample. Turning to this clone: What this receptor recognizes is not known. No base quality information exists; no much larger clone differs at one position.

Sequencing was carried out using T cells isolated from PBMCs. The receptor comes from a human donor in good health.

The DNA sequence is given as TGTGCCAGCAGCGGGGGGGGCGCTGATACTGAAGCTTTCTTT. It specifies CASSGGGADTEAFF. The sequence is built from TRBV9 and TRBJ1-1; TRBD1 is a possible D gene, resting on 6 matching bases. From the cysteine up to the phenylalanine, the CDR3 has a length of 14 residues. The only DNA kept is the CDR3, 42 bases in frame from the first base. The germline V gene sets CDR1 to SGDLS and CDR2 to YYNGEE. V loses 3 bases, J loses 5 bases, and the germline ends lie 14 bases apart.